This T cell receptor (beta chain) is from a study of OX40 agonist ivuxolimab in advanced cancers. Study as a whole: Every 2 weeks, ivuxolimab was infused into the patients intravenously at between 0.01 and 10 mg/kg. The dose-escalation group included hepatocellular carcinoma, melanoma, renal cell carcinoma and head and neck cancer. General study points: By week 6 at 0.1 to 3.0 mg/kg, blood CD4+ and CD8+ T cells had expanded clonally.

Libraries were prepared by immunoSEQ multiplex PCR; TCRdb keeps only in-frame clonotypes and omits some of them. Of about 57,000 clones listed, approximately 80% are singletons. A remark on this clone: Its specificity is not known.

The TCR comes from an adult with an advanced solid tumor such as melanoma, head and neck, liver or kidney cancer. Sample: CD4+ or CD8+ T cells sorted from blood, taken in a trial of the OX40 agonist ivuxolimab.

The CDR3 nucleotides are TGTGCCAGCAGCGTAAGGCGGACTAATGAAAAACTGTTTTTT. Translated: CASSVRRTNEKLFF. The gene calls are TRBV2 and TRBJ1-4, with D unclear. CDR1 is SNHLY, CDR2 FYNNEI, per germline. The CDR3 totals 14 residues. V lost 6 bases, J lost 2 bases, and 10 bases lay in between.